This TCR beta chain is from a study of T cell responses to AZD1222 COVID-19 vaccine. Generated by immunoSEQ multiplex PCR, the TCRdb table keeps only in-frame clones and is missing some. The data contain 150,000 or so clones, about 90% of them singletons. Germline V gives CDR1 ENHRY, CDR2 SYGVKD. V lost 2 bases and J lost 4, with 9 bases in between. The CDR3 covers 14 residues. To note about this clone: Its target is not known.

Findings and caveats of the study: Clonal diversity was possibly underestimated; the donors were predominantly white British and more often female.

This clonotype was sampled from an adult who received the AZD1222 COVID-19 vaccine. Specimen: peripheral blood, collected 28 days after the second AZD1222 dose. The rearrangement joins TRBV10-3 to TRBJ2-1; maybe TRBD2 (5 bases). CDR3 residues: CAISEGRTYNEQFF. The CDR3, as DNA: TGTGCCATCAGTGAGGGAAGGACTTACAATGAGCAGTTCTTC.